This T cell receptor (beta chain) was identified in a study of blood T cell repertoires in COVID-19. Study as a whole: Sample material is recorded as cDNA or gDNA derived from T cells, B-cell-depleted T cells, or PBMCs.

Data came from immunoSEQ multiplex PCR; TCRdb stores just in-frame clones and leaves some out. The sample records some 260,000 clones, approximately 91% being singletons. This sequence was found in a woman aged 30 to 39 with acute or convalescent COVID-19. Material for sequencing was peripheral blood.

As DNA, the CDR3 is TGTGCCATCAGTGACCTAAGACAGGGCGCTTGGTTCACTGAAGCTTTCTTT. The encoded protein is CAISDLRQGAWFTEAFF. The chain uses TRBV10-3 and TRBJ1-1; TRBD1 agrees at 7 bases. V lost 3 bases, J lost 4 bases, and 14 bases stayed unmatched. Per the germline V gene, CDR1 is ENHRY and CDR2 is SYGVKD. This CDR3 contains 17 residues.